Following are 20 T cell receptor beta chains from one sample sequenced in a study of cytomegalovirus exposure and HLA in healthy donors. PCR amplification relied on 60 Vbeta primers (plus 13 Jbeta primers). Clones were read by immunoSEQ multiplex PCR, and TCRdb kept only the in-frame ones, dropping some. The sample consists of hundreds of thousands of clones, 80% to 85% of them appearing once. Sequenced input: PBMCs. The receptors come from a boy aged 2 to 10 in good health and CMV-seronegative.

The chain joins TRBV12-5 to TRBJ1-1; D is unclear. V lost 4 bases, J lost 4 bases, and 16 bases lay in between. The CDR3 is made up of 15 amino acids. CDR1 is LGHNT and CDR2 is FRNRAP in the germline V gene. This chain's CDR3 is CASGWSPDLGTEAFF. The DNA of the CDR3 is TGTGCTAGTGGTTGGTCTCCGGATCTAGGCACTGAAGCTTTCTTT.

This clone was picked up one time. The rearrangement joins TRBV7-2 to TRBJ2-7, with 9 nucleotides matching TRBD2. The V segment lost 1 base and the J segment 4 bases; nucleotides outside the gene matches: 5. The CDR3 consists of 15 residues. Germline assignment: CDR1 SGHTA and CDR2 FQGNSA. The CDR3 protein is CASSLDPSGAYEQYF. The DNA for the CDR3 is TGTGCCAGCAGCTTAGATCCTAGCGGGGCTTACGAGCAGTACTTC.

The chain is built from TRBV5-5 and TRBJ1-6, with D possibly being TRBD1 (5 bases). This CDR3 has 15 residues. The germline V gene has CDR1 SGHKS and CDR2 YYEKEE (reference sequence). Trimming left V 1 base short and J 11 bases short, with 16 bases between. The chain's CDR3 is CASSLYGIGGTPLHF. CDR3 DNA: TGTGCCAGCAGCTTGTATGGGATTGGGGGGACACCCCTCCACTTT.

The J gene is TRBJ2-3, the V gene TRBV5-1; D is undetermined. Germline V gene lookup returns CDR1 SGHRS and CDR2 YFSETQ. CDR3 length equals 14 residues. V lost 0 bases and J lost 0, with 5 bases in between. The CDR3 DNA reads TGCGCCAGCAGCTTGGCCTACAGCACAGATACGCAGTATTTT. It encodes CASSLAYSTDTQYF.

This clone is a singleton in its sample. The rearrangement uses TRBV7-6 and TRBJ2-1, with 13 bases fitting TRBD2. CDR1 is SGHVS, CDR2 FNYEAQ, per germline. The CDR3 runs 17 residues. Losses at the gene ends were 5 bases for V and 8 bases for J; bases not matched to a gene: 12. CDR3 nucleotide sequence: TGTGCCAGCAGCCCGGGGACTAGCGGGGTCCTGGAGGATGAGCAGTTCTTC. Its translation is CASSPGTSGVLEDEQFF.

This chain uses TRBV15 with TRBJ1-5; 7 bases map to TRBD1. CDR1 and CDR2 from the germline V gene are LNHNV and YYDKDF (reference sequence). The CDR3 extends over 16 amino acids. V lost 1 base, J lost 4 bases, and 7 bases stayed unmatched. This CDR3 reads CATSRGGTADNQPQHF. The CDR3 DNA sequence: TGTGCCACCAGCAGAGGCGGGACAGCTGATAATCAGCCCCAGCATTTT.

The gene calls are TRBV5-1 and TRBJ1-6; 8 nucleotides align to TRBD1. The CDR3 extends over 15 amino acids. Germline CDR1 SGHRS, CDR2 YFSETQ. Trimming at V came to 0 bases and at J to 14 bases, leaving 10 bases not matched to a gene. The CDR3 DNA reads TGCGCCAGCAGCTTGGACAGGGGGGCGTCAAGGGCCCTCCACTTT. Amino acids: CASSLDRGASRALHF.

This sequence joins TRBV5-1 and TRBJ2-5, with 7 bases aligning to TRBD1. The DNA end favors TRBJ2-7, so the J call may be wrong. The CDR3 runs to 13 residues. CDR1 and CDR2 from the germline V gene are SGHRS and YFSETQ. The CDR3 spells CASWDRISYEQYF. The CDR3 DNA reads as TGCGCCAGCTGGGACAGAATCTCCTACGAGCAGTACTTC.

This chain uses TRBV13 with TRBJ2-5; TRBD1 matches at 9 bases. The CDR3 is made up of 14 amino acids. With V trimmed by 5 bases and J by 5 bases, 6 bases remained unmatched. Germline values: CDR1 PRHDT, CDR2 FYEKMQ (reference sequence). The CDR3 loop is CASSIQGARETQYF. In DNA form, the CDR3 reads TGTGCCAGCAGCATACAGGGGGCGCGGGAGACCCAGTACTTC.

This CDR3 is CASSIGSRPGQPNEKLFF. Written as DNA, the CDR3 is TGTGCCAGTAGTATAGGTTCCAGACCGGGACAGCCTAATGAAAAACTGTTTTTT. The V and J genes are TRBV19 and TRBJ1-4; 7 nucleotides line up with TRBD1. V shed 1 base and J 3 bases; nucleotides not matched to a gene: 11. The germline gives CDR1 LNHDA, CDR2 SQIVND (reference sequence). CDR3 length: 18 amino acids.

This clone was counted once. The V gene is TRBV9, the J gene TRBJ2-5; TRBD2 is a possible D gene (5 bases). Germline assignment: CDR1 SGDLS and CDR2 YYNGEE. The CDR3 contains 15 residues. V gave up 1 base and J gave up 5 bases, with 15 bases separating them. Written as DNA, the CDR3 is TGTGCCAGCAGCGTATATTCGCCAGGCGGGGAGACCCAGTACTTC. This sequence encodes CASSVYSPGGETQYF.

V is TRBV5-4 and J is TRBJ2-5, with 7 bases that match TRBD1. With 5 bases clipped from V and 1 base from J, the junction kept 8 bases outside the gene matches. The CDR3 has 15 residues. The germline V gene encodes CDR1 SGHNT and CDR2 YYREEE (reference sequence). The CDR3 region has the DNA TGTGCCAGCAGTCCGACAGGGCTCTCCCAAGAGACCCAGTACTTC. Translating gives CASSPTGLSQETQYF.

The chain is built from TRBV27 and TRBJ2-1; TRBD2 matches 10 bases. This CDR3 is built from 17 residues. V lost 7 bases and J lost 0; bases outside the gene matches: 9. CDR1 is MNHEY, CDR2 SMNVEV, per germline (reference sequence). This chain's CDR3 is CASTPGLARSSYNEQFF. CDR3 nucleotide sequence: TGTGCCAGCACCCCGGGACTAGCGCGTAGCTCCTACAATGAGCAGTTCTTC.

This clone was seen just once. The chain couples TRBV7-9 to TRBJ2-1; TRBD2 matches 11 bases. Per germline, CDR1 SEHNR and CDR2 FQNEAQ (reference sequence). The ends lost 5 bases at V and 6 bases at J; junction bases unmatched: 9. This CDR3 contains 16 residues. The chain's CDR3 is CASSGGSSGGINEQFF. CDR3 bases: TGTGCCAGCAGCGGAGGATCTAGCGGGGGGATCAATGAGCAGTTCTTC.

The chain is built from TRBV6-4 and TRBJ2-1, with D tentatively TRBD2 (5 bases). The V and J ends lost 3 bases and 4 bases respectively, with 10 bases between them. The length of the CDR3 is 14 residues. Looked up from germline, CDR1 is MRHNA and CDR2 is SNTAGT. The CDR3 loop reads CASSEGPGYNEQFF. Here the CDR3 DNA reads TGTGCCAGCAGTGAAGGGCCGGGATACAATGAGCAGTTCTTC.

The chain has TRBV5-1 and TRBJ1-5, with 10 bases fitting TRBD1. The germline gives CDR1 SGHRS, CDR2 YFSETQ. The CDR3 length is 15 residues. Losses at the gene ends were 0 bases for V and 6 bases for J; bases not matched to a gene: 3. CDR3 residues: CASSLDGTGVQPQHF. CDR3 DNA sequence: TGCGCCAGCAGCTTGGATGGGACAGGGGTTCAGCCCCAGCATTTT.

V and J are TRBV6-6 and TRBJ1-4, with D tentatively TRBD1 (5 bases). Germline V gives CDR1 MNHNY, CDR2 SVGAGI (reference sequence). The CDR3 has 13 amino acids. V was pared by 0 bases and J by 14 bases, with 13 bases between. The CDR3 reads CASSYSGRGRLFF. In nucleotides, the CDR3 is TGTGCCAGCAGTTACTCGGGGCGGGGACGCCTGTTTTTT.

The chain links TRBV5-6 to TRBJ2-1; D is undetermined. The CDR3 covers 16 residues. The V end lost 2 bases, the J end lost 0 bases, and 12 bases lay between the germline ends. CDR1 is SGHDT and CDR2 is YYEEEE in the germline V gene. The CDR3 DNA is TGTGCCAGCAGCTTAGTGTGGCGGAGCTCCTACAATGAGCAGTTCTTC. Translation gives CASSLVWRSSYNEQFF.

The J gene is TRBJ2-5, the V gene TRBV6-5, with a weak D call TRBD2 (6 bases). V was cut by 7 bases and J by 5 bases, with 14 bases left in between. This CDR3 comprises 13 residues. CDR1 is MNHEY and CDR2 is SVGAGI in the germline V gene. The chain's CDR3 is CASTTSIMETQYF. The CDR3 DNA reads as TGTGCCAGCACCACTAGCATAATGGAGACCCAGTACTTC.

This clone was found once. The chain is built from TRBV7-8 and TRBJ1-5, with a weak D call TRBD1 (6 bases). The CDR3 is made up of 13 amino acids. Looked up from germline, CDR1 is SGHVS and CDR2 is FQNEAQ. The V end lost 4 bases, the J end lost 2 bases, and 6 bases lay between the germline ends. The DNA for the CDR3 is TGTGCCAGCAGCTACAGGGGCAATCAGCCCCAGCATTTT. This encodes CASSYRGNQPQHF.